The 28 T cell receptor beta chains below all came from one sample that was sequenced in a study of CD8+CD57+ T cells in acquired aplastic anemia. Only patients with CD8+CD57+ cell expansion on flow cytometry were chosen for sequencing. Genomic DNA served as template for TCR beta VDJ and CDR3 profiling. TCRdb re-called the reads through MiXCR, storing one row per CDR3 protein. Found here are a few hundred thousand distinct CDR3 sequences, roughly 45% of them singletons; the top ten hold about 20%. Material for sequencing was sorted CD4+, CD8+, or CD8+CD57+ T cells (not recorded which) from PBMCs. These receptors were obtained from a human donor with aplastic anemia.

This clonotype was detected ten times or more. The DNA of the CDR3 is TGTGCCAGCAGTTTCTGGCAGGGCGGAGTTAGTTTCACAGATACGCAGTATTTT. Protein product: CASSFWQGGVSFTDTQYF. This chain uses TRBV12-3 or TRBV12-4 with TRBJ2-3; a weak D match, TRBD1 (5 bases). V lost 3 bases and J 2 bases, leaving 21 bases between the germline ends. The CDR3 length is 18 residues.

The chain links TRBV5-1 to TRBJ1-1; D perhaps matches TRBD1 (6 bases). The germline gives CDR1 SGHRS, CDR2 YFSETQ. The CDR3 is 16 residues long. Deletions cut 1 base from V and 4 bases from J, with 17 bases between. Here the CDR3 DNA reads TGCGCCAGCAGCTTGTCCGCGGGTCCGACAGGCACTGAAGCTTTCTTT. It encodes CASSLSAGPTGTEAFF.

The chain uses TRBV2 and TRBJ1-1; D is undetermined. Germline assignment: CDR1 SNHLY and CDR2 FYNNEI. This CDR3 contains 14 residues. The V end lost 4 bases, the J end lost 1 base, and 10 bases lay between the germline ends. The CDR3 DNA sequence: TGTGCCAGCAGTGTGGCGGCCCAGAACACTGAAGCTTTCTTT. This codes for CASSVAAQNTEAFF.

The chain combines TRBV5-1 with TRBJ2-3; D possibly corresponds to TRBD2 (6 bases). V was shortened by 7 bases and J by 3 bases, with 15 bases between the two germline ends. This CDR3 has 14 amino acids. Looked up from germline, CDR1 is SGHRS and CDR2 is YFSETQ. The CDR3 DNA follows: TGCGCCAGCTCGACGGAGGGGAGGACAGATACGCAGTATTTT. Protein: CASSTEGRTDTQYF. Together with reference TRBV5-1 and TRBJ2-3, the CDR3 gives the full variable domain: KAGVTQTPRYLIKTRGQQVTLSCSPISGHRSVSWYQQTPGQGLQFLFEYFSETQRNKGNFPGRFSGRQFSNSRSEMNVSTLELGDSALYLCASSTEGRTDTQYFGPGTRLTVL.

This clonotype was seen many times. The chain carries TRBV13 and TRBJ1-6; no clear D. In germline, CDR1 is PRHDT, CDR2 FYEKMQ (reference sequence). V lost 6 bases and J 0 bases, leaving 12 bases between the germline ends. CDR3 length: 16 amino acids. For the CDR3, the DNA is TGTGCCAGCAGGCGGCTCGTAAGCTCCTATAATTCACCCCTCCACTTT. As protein: CASRRLVSSYNSPLHF.

This sequence joins TRBV20-1 and TRBJ2-2; 9 nucleotides agree with TRBD1. There are 14 residues in the CDR3. Germline assignment: CDR1 DFQATT and CDR2 SNEGSKA (reference sequence). V lost 5 bases, J lost 1 base, and 2 bases stayed unmatched. CDR3 in DNA: TGCAGTGCTCCGGGACAGGGGAACACCGGGGAGCTGTTTTTT. Its translation: CSAPGQGNTGELFF.

There are many counts of this clonotype. The genes are TRBV5-1 and TRBJ1-2; TRBD1 agrees at 8 bases. The V gene end was trimmed by 3 bases and the J gene end by 8 bases; junction bases not matched to a gene: 6. Germline CDR1 SGHRS, CDR2 YFSETQ. The CDR3 has 13 residues. The CDR3 loop reads CASSSDREGGYTF. The CDR3 DNA follows: TGCGCCAGCAGCTCGGACAGGGAAGGAGGCTACACCTTC.

This chain uses TRBV29-1 with TRBJ2-3; 9 bases are shared with TRBD2. The CDR3 extends over 15 amino acids. The germline V gene has CDR1 SQVTM and CDR2 ANQGSEA. V trimming: 1 base; J trimming: 1 base; junction bases outside the gene matches: 3. CDR3 nucleotides: TGCAGCGTTGAAGGCGGGAGGGCCGGCACAGATACGCAGTATTTT. It specifies CSVEGGRAGTDTQYF.

The chain carries TRBV5-1 and TRBJ1-1; D remains ambiguous. The length of the CDR3 is 13 residues. Per the germline V gene, CDR1 is SGHRS and CDR2 is YFSETQ. Trimming stripped 0 bases from V and 11 bases from J, with 14 bases between. The CDR3 protein is CASSLDRHQRAFF. As DNA, the CDR3 is TGCGCCAGCAGCTTGGATCGACACCAAAGGGCTTTCTTT.

The rearrangement joins TRBV29-1 to TRBJ1-4; tentative D call: TRBD1 (5 bases). The germline V and J ends were trimmed by 6 bases and 0 bases, with 8 bases remaining between them. The CDR3 runs 13 residues. Per germline, CDR1 SQVTM and CDR2 ANQGSEA. This CDR3 is CSVGRSTNEKLFF. The CDR3 DNA follows: TGCAGCGTGGGACGGTCAACTAATGAAAAACTGTTTTTT.

Comment on this clonotype: A read error may explain this, as a much larger clone is one base away. The rearrangement links TRBV5-1 to TRBJ2-5; 11 nucleotides align to TRBD1. The CDR3 covers 14 residues. The germline CDR1 and CDR2 sequences are SGHRS and YFSETQ. Here the CDR3 reads CASSWGQGGEIQYF. The DNA of the CDR3 is TGCGCCAGCAGCTGGGGACAGGGGGGGGAGATCCAGTACTTC.

V and J are TRBV4-1 and TRBJ2-2, with 8 positions matching TRBD1. The CDR3 spans 16 residues. Germline loops: CDR1 MGHRA, CDR2 YSYEKL. V was clipped by 3 bases and J by 1 base; unmatched bases: 4. The chain's CDR3 is CASSHAGGRNTGELFF. CDR3 nucleotide sequence: TGCGCCAGCAGCCACGCAGGGGGCCGGAACACCGGGGAGCTGTTTTTT.

The chain couples TRBV9 to TRBJ1-2; 7 bases are a match to TRBD1. This CDR3 spans 14 amino acids. Germline V gene sequence: CDR1 SGDLS, CDR2 YYNGEE. Germline trimming cut 3 bases from V and 4 bases from J; bases unmatched to any gene: 6. CDR3 DNA sequence: TGTGCCAGCAGCGCAAGGGACAGCCTCTATGGCTACACCTTC. It codes for CASSARDSLYGYTF.

This clonotype was seen at least ten times. V usage is TRBV3-1 and J usage is TRBJ1-4; TRBD1 matches 8 bases. From germline, CDR1 is LGHDT and CDR2 YNNKEL (reference sequence). V lost 5 bases to trimming and J lost 2 bases; unmatched junction nucleotides: 7. This CDR3 contains 16 residues. The CDR3 DNA is TGTGCCAGCAGCATAAACAGGGGGTCGACTAATGAAAAACTGTTTTTT. The encoded protein is CASSINRGSTNEKLFF.

The table lists this clonotype with many counts. The V gene is TRBV10-2, the J gene TRBJ1-6, with a possible D match to TRBD1 (5 bases). The CDR3 has 14 residues. Germline CDR1 is WSHSY and CDR2 is SAAADI. V lost 6 bases, J lost 10 bases, and 16 bases lay in between. CDR3 sequence reads: CASSGQSTGSPLHF. The DNA of the CDR3 is TGCGCCAGCAGCGGACAAAGTACAGGATCACCCCTCCACTTT.

The chain carries TRBV7-8 and TRBJ1-6; TRBD1 might be the D (6 bases). Germline loops: CDR1 SGHVS, CDR2 FQNEAQ. There are 17 residues in the CDR3. V shed 5 bases and J shed 7 bases, with 21 bases lying between them. The CDR3 DNA follows: TGTGCCAGCAGCCCGATAGGGTTCAGGGGAAGCAATTCACCCCTCCACTTT. Amino acids: CASSPIGFRGSNSPLHF.

Remarks on this clonotype: At one end, the junction sequence differs from germline, possibly due to a read error. This rearrangement joins TRBV28 to TRBJ1-1, with D hard to call. The CDR3 is 14 amino acids. Germline V gene data show CDR1 as MDHEN and CDR2 as SYDVKM. The CDR3 region is CASSLAGKNTEASF. The CDR3 DNA is TGTGCCAGCAGTTTAGCGGGGAAGAACACTGAAGCTTCCTTT.

This clonotype was observed many times. The rearrangement links TRBV5-5 to TRBJ1-5; D possibly corresponds to TRBD1 (5 bases). CDR3 length equals 15 residues. The germline V and J ends were trimmed by 3 bases and 0 bases, with 10 bases remaining between them. Per the germline V gene, CDR1 is SGHKS and CDR2 is YYEKEE (reference sequence). Here the CDR3 DNA reads TGTGCCAGCAGCTACGGGGGTATTAGCAATCAGCCCCAGCATTTT. Its translation: CASSYGGISNQPQHF.

At least ten counts were recorded for this clonotype. V usage is TRBV19 and J usage is TRBJ1-5; perhaps TRBD1 as D (5 bases). This CDR3 region has 15 residues. Germline assignment: CDR1 LNHDA and CDR2 SQIVND (reference sequence). Trimming removed 3 bases from V and 6 bases from J, with 15 bases in between. CDR3 residues: CASSIPGISRQPQHF. The CDR3 region has the DNA TGTGCCAGTAGTATCCCAGGGATCAGTCGTCAGCCCCAGCATTTT.

This chain joins TRBV27 and TRBJ2-7, with D perhaps TRBD2 (5 bases). CDR1 and CDR2 from the germline V gene are MNHEY and SMNVEV (reference sequence). This CDR3 spans 13 amino acids. V was shortened by 4 bases and J by 5 bases, with 12 bases between the two germline ends. CDR3 DNA sequence: TGTGCCAGCAGTTCACCCTCGAGGGACGAGCAGTACTTC. Translating gives CASSSPSRDEQYF.

In this sample, this clonotype turned up a few times. The J gene is TRBJ1-1, the V gene TRBV4-2, with a tentative D call TRBD1 (6 bases). CDR3 length: 15 amino acids. Germline-derived CDR1 and CDR2 are LGHNA and YNFKEQ. The V end was cut by 3 bases, the J end by 6 bases, with 17 bases between. The CDR3 spells CASSQGTQGSAEAFF. The CDR3 nucleotides are TGTGCCAGCAGCCAGGGAACCCAGGGGAGCGCTGAAGCTTTCTTT.

This clonotype has at least ten counts. The chain carries TRBV7-3 and TRBJ2-7; the match to TRBD2 covers 12 bases. Trimming at V came to 5 bases and at J to 8 bases, leaving 7 bases not matched to a gene. Germline values: CDR1 SGHTA, CDR2 FQGTGA. CDR3 size: 14 residues. Here the CDR3 reads CASSRTSGDPQQYF. As DNA, the CDR3 is TGTGCCAGCAGCCGGACTAGCGGGGACCCCCAGCAGTACTTC.

This clonotype was seen many times. The CDR3 nucleotides are TGCGCCAGCAGCTTTGTTGAGAGGGGAAGCGCCGGGGAGCTGTTTTTT. Its translation is CASSFVERGSAGELFF. This rearrangement joins TRBV5-1 to TRBJ2-2; either TRBD1 or TRBD2 may fit D (5 bases each). Germline V gene lookup returns CDR1 SGHRS and CDR2 YFSETQ. The CDR3 has 16 residues. V was shortened by 2 bases and J by 6 bases, with 17 bases between the two germline ends.

This chain links TRBV11-2 with TRBJ1-5; tentative D call: TRBD1 (5 bases). Trimming removed 3 bases at V and 7 bases at J, with 10 bases between. The CDR3 length is 13 residues. Germline values: CDR1 SGHAT, CDR2 FQNNGV. CDR3 nucleotide sequence: TGTGCCAGCAGCTTGGGGGAAGGGCAGCCCCAGCATTTT. Encoded protein: CASSLGEGQPQHF.

Remarks on this clonotype: Relative to the germline gene, one junction end is altered; a read error may explain this. This chain joins TRBV7-2 and TRBJ1-6; D is unclear. This CDR3 is built from 14 residues. Looked up from germline, CDR1 is SGHTA and CDR2 is FQGNSA. This CDR3 is CASSLYRQNSPLHF. In DNA form, the CDR3 reads TGCGCCAGCAGCTTATATAGGCAGAATTCACCCCTCCACTTT.

This clonotype was seen only once. The V call is TRBV20-1, the J call TRBJ2-7, with D possibly being TRBD1 (6 bases). The CDR3 contains 14 residues. Trimming shortened V by 3 bases and J by 2 bases, and 14 bases separated the two germline ends. Germline V gives CDR1 DFQATT, CDR2 SNEGSKA (reference sequence). The CDR3 spells CSASRTWGPYEQYF. DNA of the CDR3: TGCAGTGCTAGCCGGACGTGGGGGCCCTACGAGCAGTACTTC.

There are many counts of this clonotype. V is TRBV19 and J is TRBJ2-3; perhaps TRBD1 as D (5 bases). Per germline, CDR1 LNHDA and CDR2 SQIVND (reference sequence). V was shortened by 1 base and J by 4 bases, with 9 bases between the two germline ends. This CDR3 comprises 14 residues. CDR3 amino acids: CASSIGRASDTQYF. The CDR3 nucleotides are TGTGCCAGTAGTATAGGCAGGGCCTCAGATACGCAGTATTTT.

The chain links TRBV9 to TRBJ1-1; 7 bases fit TRBD1. The CDR3 sequence is 14 residues long. CDR1 and CDR2 from the germline V gene are SGDLS and YYNGEE. V shed 4 bases and J 1 base; nucleotides not matched to a gene: 4. CDR3 nucleotides: TGTGCCAGCAGCACAGGGGCGGGGAACACTGAAGCTTTCTTT. Encoded protein: CASSTGAGNTEAFF.